The clone carrying this T cell receptor (beta chain) has at least ten counts. The data belong to a study of PD-L1 blockade in urothelial cancer. Study context: About 90% of the roughly 30 patients were men whose urothelial cancer was bladder-origin. Each participant's history included 0 to 3 prior chemotherapy regimens. Blood gave a median around 150,000 T cells.

Time point of the sample: pretreatment peripheral blood. Samples were collected from each patient before treatment and during treatment. Each patient gave between 1 and 8 of them in total. Clones were sequenced by immunoSEQ multiplex PCR, and TCRdb holds only the in-frame ones, with some missing. This table has some 120,000 clones, approximately 84% appearing once. V was clipped by 7 bases and J by 2 bases, with 16 bases between them. Germline V gives CDR1 SGHRS, CDR2 YFSETQ. This CDR3 is built from 14 residues. The rearrangement uses TRBV5-1 and TRBJ2-7; TRBD1 is a possible D gene (6 bases). This clonotype was sampled from a man aged 50-59 years with urothelial cancer. The material was PBMCs, obtained around atezolizumab (anti-PD-L1) treatment. DNA for the CDR3: TGCGCCAGCCAGAGTACAGGGTCCCCCTACGAGCAGTACTTC. Residues: CASQSTGSPYEQYF. The variable domain in full, completed from reference TRBV5-1 and TRBJ2-7, reads KAGVTQTPRYLIKTRGQQVTLSCSPISGHRSVSWYQQTPGQGLQFLFEYFSETQRNKGNFPGRFSGRQFSNSRSEMNVSTLELGDSALYLCASQSTGSPYEQYFGPGTRLTVT.